The rows below give T cell receptor beta chains drawn from one sample of a study of OX40 agonist ivuxolimab in advanced cancers. TCRdb's copy holds only in-frame clones and misses some; the assay was immunoSEQ multiplex PCR. The sample has tens of thousands of clones, approximately 89% seen once. The sequencing used CD4+ or CD8+ T cells sorted from blood, collected in a trial of the OX40 agonist ivuxolimab. The receptor source for this set is an adult with an advanced solid tumor such as melanoma, head and neck, liver or kidney cancer. The CDR3 runs from the conserved cysteine through the conserved F or W. Fields, in order: J gene, D gene, clone size, V gene, CDR3 DNA, CDR3 protein. A D gene is named only where the DNA matches it firmly. Rows give clone size only sometimes, using once, few, many, or a class for an expanded clone.

TRBJ2-1,.,.,TRBV5-1,TGCGCCAGCAGCTTGGGGGTCTTACTCCTGGGCTCCTACAATGAGCAGTTCTTC,CASSLGVLLLGSYNEQFF
TRBJ1-4,.,.,TRBV28,TGTGCCAGCAGTTCGCCGGCGGGTTATAATGAAAAACTGTTTTTT,CASSSPAGYNEKLFF
TRBJ2-5,.,once,TRBV11-2,TGTGCCAGCAACTTCGTCGGGGAGTCCTTTTTGGGGACCCAGTACTTC,CASNFVGESFLGTQYF
TRBJ1-1,.,.,TRBV9,TGTGCCAGCAGCGTAGGCTGGGGTCCCCAGGACACTGAAGCTTTCTTT,CASSVGWGPQDTEAFF
TRBJ2-5,.,.,TRBV28,TGTGCCAGCAGGCAAGGGGGGAAGACCCAGTACTTC,CASRQGGKTQYF
TRBJ2-1,TRBD1,.,TRBV27,TGTGCCAGCGGGACAGGACGGGATGAGCAGTTCTTC,CASGTGRDEQFF
TRBJ2-7,.,.,TRBV7-8,TGTGCCAGCAGCTTAGTGGCAAGCTCCTACGAGCAGTACTTC,CASSLVASSYEQYF
TRBJ1-4,TRBD1,.,TRBV7-6,TGTGCCAGCAGCCAGGGACAGGGGACTGAAAAACTGTTTTTT,CASSQGQGTEKLFF
TRBJ2-1,.,.,TRBV11-3,TGTGCCAGCACAATCCAGGGTTCTTACTACAATGAGCAGTTCTTC,CASTIQGSYYNEQFF
TRBJ1-1,TRBD1,.,TRBV18,TGTGCCAGCTCACTATTCCAGGACAGGGGGAACACTGAAGCTTTCTTT,CASSLFQDRGNTEAFF
TRBJ1-5,.,.,TRBV18,TGTGCCAGCTCACCGCGCGGGGGCCGTGGCAATCAGCCCCAGCATTTT,CASSPRGGRGNQPQHF
TRBJ1-4,.,.,TRBV19,TGTGCCAGTAGAGCAATTGTGGGTGGAGAAAAACTGTTTTTT,CASRAIVGGEKLFF
TRBJ1-4,.,.,TRBV19,TGTGCCAGTAGAAGCAGGGGTGGTACTAATGAAAAACTGTTTTTT,CASRSRGGTNEKLFF
TRBJ2-7,.,.,TRBV15,TGTGCCACCAGCGGGGGCTACAGGGAGTACGAGCAGTACTTC,CATSGGYREYEQYF
TRBJ1-5,.,once,TRBV27,TGTGCCAGCAGTTTTAGGATGCAGGGCGGGCAGCCCCAGCATTTT,CASSFRMQGGQPQHF
TRBJ2-7,TRBD2,.,TRBV19,TGTGCCAGTAGTATCGGGAGGGCCTACGAGCAGTACTTC,CASSIGRAYEQYF
TRBJ2-6,.,.,TRBV18,TGTGCCAGCTCGGAATCCCACTCTGGGGCCAACGTCCTGACTTTC,CASSESHSGANVLTF
TRBJ2-7,.,.,TRBV5-6,TGTGCCAGCAGCCCGCGGACACCGAGCTCCTACGAGCAGTACTTC,CASSPRTPSSYEQYF
TRBJ2-7,TRBD1,once,TRBV2,TGTGCCATCTCTGGACAGGGGGAATACGAGCAGTACTTC,CAISGQGEYEQYF
TRBJ2-5,.,.,TRBV6-6,TGTGCCAGCAGGTCCGGGGCCCAAGAGACCCAGTACTTC,CASRSGAQETQYF
TRBJ2-5,.,.,TRBV9,TGTGCCAGCAGCGTTAAGCCGGCGGGCTGGGAGACCCAGTACTTC,CASSVKPAGWETQYF
TRBJ2-2,TRBD1,few,TRBV7-2,TGTGCCAGCAGCTTAGACCACCTAGGGGGACAGGGTCGTCCCGGGGAGCTGTTTTTT,CASSLDHLGGQGRPGELFF
TRBJ2-1,TRBD1,once,TRBV11-2,TGTGCCAGCAGCAGGCAGGGGGCTTACAATGAGCAGTTCTTC,CASSRQGAYNEQFF
TRBJ2-3,.,.,TRBV4-1,TGCGCCAGCAGCCAAATCCGCACAGATACGCAGTATTTT,CASSQIRTDTQYF
TRBJ2-7,TRBD2,once,TRBV6-6,TGTGCCAGCAGTATAACCAGCGGGAGGCTTACCTACGAGCAGTACTTC,CASSITSGRLTYEQYF
TRBJ1-2,.,.,TRBV6-5,TGTGCCAGCAGTTCCCCTACAGGGAACTATGGCTACACCTTC,CASSSPTGNYGYTF
TRBJ2-7,.,.,TRBV18,TGTGCCAGCTCACCACGTTCTATAGTCTACGAGCAGTACTTC,CASSPRSIVYEQYF
TRBJ1-1,.,.,TRBV4-2,TGTGCCAGCAGCAATCATCAGGGTCCGGGCACTGAAGCTTTCTTT,CASSNHQGPGTEAFF
TRBJ2-7,TRBD2,once,TRBV6-1,TGTGCCAGCAGTAGCGGGGCCTCCTACGAGCAGTACTTC,CASSSGASYEQYF
TRBJ2-7,.,.,TRBV6-5,TGTGCCAGCGGATTAGCGGCCTCCTACGAGCAGTACTTC,CASGLAASYEQYF
TRBJ2-3,TRBD1,.,TRBV7-2,TGTGCCAGCAGCCCAGAGGACAGGGGAGGAGATACGCAGTATTTT,CASSPEDRGGDTQYF
TRBJ2-1,.,.,TRBV7-2,TGTGCCAGCAGCTTAGAAGGGGACCCCTCCTACAATGAGCAGTTCTTC,CASSLEGDPSYNEQFF
TRBJ1-5,.,once,TRBV7-8,TGTGCCAGCAGCTTAGCCGGGGGGCGGTGTAACAATCAGCCCCAGCATTTT,CASSLAGGRCNNQPQHF
TRBJ1-1,TRBD1,.,TRBV6-5,TGTGCCAGCAGTCGCGTCCACAACAGGGGCAAGGAAGCTTTCTTT,CASSRVHNRGKEAFF
TRBJ2-1,.,.,TRBV5-1,TGCGCCAGCAGCTTCGGGGCTTCGGCCTACAATGAGCAGTTCTTC,CASSFGASAYNEQFF
TRBJ2-5,.,once,TRBV27,TGTGCCAGCAGTTTACGGGCCGGTGAAGAGACCCAGTACTTC,CASSLRAGEETQYF
TRBJ2-7,.,.,TRBV29-1,TGCAGCGTAGTAAGCCAGGTAAAGTACGAGCAGTACTTC,CSVVSQVKYEQYF
TRBJ2-3,TRBD1,.,TRBV28,TGTGCCAGCAGCTCAACAGGGGGACGCACAGATACGCAGTATTTT,CASSSTGGRTDTQYF
TRBJ2-7,.,.,TRBV7-2,TGTGCCAGCAGCTTAGGGCCGGGTCTAAGGAAGGACGAGCAGTACTTC,CASSLGPGLRKDEQYF
TRBJ1-6,.,few,TRBV19,TGTGCCAGTAGTATACCCCGCGGAGGTTCACCCCTCCACTTT,CASSIPRGGSPLHF
TRBJ1-6,.,few,TRBV5-6,TGTGCCAGCAGTCGGGCCCATAATTCACCCCTCCACTTT,CASSRAHNSPLHF
TRBJ1-1,.,.,TRBV7-9,TGTGCCAGCAGCCCAATACAGGGAAACACTGAAGCTTTCTTT,CASSPIQGNTEAFF
TRBJ2-7,.,.,TRBV30,TGTGCCTGGAACTTACGAGGCAGGGGGGACTACGAGCAGTACTTC,CAWNLRGRGDYEQYF
TRBJ2-2,.,.,TRBV6-5,TGTGCCAGCAGTTCGGGCGGGGAGCTGTTTTTT,CASSSGGELFF
TRBJ2-7,TRBD2,.,TRBV25-1,TGTGCCAGCAGTCCTCGGGGCGGGGGACGGACCTACGAGCAGTACTTC,CASSPRGGGRTYEQYF